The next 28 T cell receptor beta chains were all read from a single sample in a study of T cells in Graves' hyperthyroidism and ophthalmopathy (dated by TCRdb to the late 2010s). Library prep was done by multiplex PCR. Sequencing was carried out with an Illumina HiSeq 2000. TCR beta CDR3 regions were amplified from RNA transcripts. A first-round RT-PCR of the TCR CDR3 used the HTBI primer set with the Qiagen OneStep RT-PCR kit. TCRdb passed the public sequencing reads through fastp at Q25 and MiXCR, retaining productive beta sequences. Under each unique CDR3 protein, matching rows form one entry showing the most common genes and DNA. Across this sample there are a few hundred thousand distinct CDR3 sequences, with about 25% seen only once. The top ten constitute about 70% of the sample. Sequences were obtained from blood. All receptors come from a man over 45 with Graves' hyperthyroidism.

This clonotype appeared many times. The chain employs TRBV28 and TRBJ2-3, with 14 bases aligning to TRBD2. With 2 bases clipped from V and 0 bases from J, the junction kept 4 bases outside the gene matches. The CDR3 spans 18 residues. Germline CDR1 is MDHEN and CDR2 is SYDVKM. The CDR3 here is CASSLVGTSGSSTDTQYF. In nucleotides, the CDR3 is TGTGCCAGCAGTTTAGTAGGGACTAGCGGGAGCAGCACAGATACGCAGTATTTT.

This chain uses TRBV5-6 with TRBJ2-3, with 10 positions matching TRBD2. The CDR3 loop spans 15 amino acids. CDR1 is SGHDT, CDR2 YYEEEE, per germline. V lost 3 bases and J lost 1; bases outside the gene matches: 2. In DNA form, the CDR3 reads TGTGCCAGCAGCTACGGACTAGCGGGCACAGATACGCAGTATTTT. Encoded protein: CASSYGLAGTDTQYF.

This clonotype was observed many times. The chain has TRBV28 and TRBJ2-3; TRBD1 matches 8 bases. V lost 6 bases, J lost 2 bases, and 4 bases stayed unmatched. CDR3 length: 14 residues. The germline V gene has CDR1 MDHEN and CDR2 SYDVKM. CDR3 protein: CASSGQGPTDTQYF. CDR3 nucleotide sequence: TGTGCCAGCAGCGGACAGGGTCCCACAGATACGCAGTATTTT.

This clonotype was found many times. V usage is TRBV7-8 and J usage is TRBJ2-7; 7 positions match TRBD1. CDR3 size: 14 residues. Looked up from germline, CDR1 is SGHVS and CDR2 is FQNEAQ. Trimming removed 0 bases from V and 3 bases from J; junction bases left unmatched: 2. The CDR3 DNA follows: TGTGCCAGCAGCTTAGCCAGGGGGAACTACGAGCAGTACTTC. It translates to CASSLARGNYEQYF.

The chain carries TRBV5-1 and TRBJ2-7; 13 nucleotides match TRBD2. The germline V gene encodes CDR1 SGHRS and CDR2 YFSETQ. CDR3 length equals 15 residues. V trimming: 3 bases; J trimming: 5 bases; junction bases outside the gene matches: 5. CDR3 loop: CASSSSGTSGNEQYF. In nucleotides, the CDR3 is TGCGCCAGCAGCTCGTCCGGGACTAGCGGGAACGAGCAGTACTTC.

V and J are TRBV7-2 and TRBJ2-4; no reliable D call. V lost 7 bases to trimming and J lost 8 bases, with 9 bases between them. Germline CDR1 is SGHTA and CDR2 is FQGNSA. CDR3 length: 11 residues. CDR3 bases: TGTGCCAGCACCTTCCAGCACATTCAGTACTTC. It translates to CASTFQHIQYF.

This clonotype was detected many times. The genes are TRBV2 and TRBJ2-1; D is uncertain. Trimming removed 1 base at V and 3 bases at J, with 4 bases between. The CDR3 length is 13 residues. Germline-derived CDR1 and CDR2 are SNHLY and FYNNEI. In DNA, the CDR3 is TGTGCCAGCAGTGAAGTAGACTACAATGAGCAGTTCTTC. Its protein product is CASSEVDYNEQFF.

The CDR3 reads CASSPYRLQGHYGYTF. The CDR3 DNA sequence: TGTGCCAGCAGCCCCTACCGGTTACAGGGCCACTATGGCTACACCTTC. The V call is TRBV13, the J call TRBJ1-2; D might be TRBD1 (6 bases). Trimming removed 5 bases from V and 3 bases from J, with 19 bases in between. The V gene's germline CDR1 is PRHDT and CDR2 FYEKMQ (reference sequence). The CDR3 contains 16 residues. The variable domain in full, completed from reference TRBV13 and TRBJ1-2, reads AAGVIQSPRHLIKEKRETATLKCYPIPRHDTVYWYQQGPGQDPQFLISFYEKMQSDKGSIPDRFSAQQFSDYHSELNMSSLELGDSALYFCASSPYRLQGHYGYTFGSGTRLTVV.

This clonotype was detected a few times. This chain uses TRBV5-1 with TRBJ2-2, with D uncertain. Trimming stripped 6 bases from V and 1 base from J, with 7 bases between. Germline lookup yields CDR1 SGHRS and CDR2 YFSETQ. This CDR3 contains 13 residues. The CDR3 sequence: CASNSGNTGELFF. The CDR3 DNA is TGCGCCAGCAATTCGGGGAACACCGGGGAGCTGTTTTTT.

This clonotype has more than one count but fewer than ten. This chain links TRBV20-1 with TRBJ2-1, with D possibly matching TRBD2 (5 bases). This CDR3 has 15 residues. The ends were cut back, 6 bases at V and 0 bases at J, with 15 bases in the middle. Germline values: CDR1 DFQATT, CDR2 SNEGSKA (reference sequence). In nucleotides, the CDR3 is TGCAGTGCAGGAAGCGGTAAAAGCTCCTACAATGAGCAGTTCTTC. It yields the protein CSAGSGKSSYNEQFF.

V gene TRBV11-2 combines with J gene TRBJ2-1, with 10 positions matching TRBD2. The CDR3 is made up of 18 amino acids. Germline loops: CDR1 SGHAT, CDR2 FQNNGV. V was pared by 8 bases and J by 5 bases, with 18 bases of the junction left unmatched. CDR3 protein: CASRGRGSSGRPNNEQFF. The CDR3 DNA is TGTGCCAGCCGGGGCCGGGGGTCTAGCGGGAGACCCAACAATGAGCAGTTCTTC.

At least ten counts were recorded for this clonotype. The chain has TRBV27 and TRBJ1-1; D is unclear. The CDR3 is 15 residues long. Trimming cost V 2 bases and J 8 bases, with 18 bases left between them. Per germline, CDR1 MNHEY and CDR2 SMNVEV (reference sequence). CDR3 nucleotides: TGTGCCAGCAGTTTAAATTGGGGTATTTCTTCAGAAGCTTTCTTT. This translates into CASSLNWGISSEAFF.

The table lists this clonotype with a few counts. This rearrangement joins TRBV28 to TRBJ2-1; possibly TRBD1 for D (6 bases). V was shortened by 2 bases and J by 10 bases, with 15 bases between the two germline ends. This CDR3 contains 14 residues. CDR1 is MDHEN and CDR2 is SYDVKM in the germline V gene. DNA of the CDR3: TGTGCCAGCAGTTTAGTACAGGGCTTTCGGGAGCAGTTCTTC. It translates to CASSLVQGFREQFF. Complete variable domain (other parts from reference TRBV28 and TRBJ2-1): DVKVTQSSRYLVKRTGEKVFLECVQDMDHENMFWYRQDPGLGLRLIYFSYDVKMKEKGDIPEGYSVSREKKERFSLILESASTNQTSMYLCASSLVQGFREQFFGPGTRLTVL.

The DNA for the CDR3 is TGTGCCAGTAGTATAGCCCCGGGGACACCAACCGGGGAGCTGTTTTTT. Its protein is CASSIAPGTPTGELFF. The chain recombines TRBV19 with TRBJ2-2; TRBD1 might be the D (6 bases). V was shortened by 1 base and J by 5 bases, with 14 bases between the two germline ends. The CDR3 extends over 16 amino acids. CDR1 is LNHDA and CDR2 is SQIVND in the germline V gene (reference sequence).

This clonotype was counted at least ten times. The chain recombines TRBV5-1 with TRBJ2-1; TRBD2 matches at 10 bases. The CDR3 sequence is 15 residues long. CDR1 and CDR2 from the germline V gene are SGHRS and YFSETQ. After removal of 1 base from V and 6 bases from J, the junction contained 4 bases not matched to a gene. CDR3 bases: TGCGCCAGCAGCTTGTGGCTAGCGGGAGCCAATGAGCAGTTCTTC. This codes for CASSLWLAGANEQFF.

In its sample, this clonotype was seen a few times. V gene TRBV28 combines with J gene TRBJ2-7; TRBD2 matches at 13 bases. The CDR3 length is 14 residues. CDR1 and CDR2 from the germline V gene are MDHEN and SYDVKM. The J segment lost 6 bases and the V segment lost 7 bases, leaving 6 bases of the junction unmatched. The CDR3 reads CASTGLAGDIEQYF. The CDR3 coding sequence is TGTGCCAGCACCGGACTAGCGGGAGATATCGAGCAGTACTTC.

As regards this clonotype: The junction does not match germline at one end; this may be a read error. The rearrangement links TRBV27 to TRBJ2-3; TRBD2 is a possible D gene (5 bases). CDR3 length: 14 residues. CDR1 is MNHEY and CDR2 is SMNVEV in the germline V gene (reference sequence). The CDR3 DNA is TGTGCCACCAGTGACCCAGTCCGGGAAGATACGCAGTATTTT. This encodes CATSDPVREDTQYF.

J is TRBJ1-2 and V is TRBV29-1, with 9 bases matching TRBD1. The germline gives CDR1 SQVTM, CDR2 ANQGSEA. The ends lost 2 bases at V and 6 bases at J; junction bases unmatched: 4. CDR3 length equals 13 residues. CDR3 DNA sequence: TGCAGCGTTGAAAACACAGGGGGCCATGGCTACACCTTC. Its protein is CSVENTGGHGYTF.

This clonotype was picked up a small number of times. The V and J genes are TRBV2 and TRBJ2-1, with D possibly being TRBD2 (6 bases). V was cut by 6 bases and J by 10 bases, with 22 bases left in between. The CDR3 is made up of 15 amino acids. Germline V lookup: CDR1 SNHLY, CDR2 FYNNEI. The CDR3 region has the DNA TGTGCCAGCAGGGTCTTAGACGGGATCCGGGGGGAGCAGTTCTTC. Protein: CASRVLDGIRGEQFF.

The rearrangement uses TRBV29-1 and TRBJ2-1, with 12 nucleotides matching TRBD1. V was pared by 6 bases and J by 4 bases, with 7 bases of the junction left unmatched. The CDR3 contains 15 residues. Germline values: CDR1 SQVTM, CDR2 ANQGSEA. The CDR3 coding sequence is TGCAGCGTCGGGACAGGGGGCCCGCAATACAATGAGCAGTTCTTC. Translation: CSVGTGGPQYNEQFF.

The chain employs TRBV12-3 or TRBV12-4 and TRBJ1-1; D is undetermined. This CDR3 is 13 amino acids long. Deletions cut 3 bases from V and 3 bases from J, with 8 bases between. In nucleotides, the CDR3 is TGTGCCAGCAGTTTTGGCAGCTACACTGAAGCTTTCTTT. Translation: CASSFGSYTEAFF.

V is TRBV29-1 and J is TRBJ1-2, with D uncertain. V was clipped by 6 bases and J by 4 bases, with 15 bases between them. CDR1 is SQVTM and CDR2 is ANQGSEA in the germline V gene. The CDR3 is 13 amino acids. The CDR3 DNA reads TGCAGCGTCCAACACTTGGGAGCCTATGGCTACACCTTC. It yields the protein CSVQHLGAYGYTF.

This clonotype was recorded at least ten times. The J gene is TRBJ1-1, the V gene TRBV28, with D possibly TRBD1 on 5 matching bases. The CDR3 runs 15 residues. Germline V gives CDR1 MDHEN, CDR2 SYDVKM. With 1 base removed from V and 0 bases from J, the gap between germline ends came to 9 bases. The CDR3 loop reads CASSLSGGMNTEAFF. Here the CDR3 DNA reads TGTGCCAGCAGTTTATCCGGGGGAATGAACACTGAAGCTTTCTTT. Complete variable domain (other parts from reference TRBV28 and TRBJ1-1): DVKVTQSSRYLVKRTGEKVFLECVQDMDHENMFWYRQDPGLGLRLIYFSYDVKMKEKGDIPEGYSVSREKKERFSLILESASTNQTSMYLCASSLSGGMNTEAFFGQGTRLTVV.

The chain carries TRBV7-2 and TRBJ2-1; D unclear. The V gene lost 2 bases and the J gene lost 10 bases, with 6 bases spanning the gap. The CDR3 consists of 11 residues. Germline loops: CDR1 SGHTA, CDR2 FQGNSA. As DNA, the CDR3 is TGTGCCAGCAGCTTATCTGAAGAGCAGTTCTTC. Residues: CASSLSEEQFF. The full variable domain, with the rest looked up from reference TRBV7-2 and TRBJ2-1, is GAGVSQSPSNKVTEKGKDVELRCDPISGHTALYWYRQSLGQGLEFLIYFQGNSAPDKSGLPSDRFSAERTGGSVSTLTIQRTQQEDSAVYLCASSLSEEQFFGPGTRLTVL.

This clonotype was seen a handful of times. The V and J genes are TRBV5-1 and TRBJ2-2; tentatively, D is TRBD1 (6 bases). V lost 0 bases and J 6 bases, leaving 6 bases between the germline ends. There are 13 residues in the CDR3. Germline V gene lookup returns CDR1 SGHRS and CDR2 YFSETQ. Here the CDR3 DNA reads TGCGCCAGCAGCTTGGAGGGGGCCGGGGAGCTGTTTTTT. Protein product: CASSLEGAGELFF.

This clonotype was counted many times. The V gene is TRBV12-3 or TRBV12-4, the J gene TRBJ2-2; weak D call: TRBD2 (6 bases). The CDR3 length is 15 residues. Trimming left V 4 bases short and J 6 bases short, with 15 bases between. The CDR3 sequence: CASSWGSGSAGELFF. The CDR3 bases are TGTGCCAGCAGTTGGGGCTCCGGGAGCGCCGGGGAGCTGTTTTTT.

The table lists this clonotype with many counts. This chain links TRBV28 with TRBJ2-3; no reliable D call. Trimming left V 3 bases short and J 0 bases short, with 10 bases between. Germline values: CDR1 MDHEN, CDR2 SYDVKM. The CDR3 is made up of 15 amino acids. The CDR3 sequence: CASSLTAVSTDTQYF. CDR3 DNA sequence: TGTGCCAGCAGTTTGACGGCGGTTAGCACAGATACGCAGTATTTT.

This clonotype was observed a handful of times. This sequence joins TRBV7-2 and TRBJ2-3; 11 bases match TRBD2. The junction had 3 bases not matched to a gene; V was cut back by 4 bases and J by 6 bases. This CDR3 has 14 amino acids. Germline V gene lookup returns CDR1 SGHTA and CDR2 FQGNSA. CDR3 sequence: CASSYASGRDTQYF. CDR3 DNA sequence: TGTGCCAGCAGCTACGCTAGCGGGAGGGATACGCAGTATTTT.